This TCR beta chain was captured in a study of blood T cell repertoires in COVID-19. Assay used: immunoSEQ multiplex PCR; TCRdb lists only in-frame clones, some missing. The table includes approximately 300,000 clones, around 85% detected once. Sample: PBMCs or T cells enriched from blood (not recorded which). The clonotype was recovered from a woman aged 25-40 years who had been exposed to COVID-19.

The CDR3 DNA follows: TGCGCCAGCAGCCAAGTTAGCGGGAGGGACCCCTACGAGCAGTACTTC. This gives the protein CASSQVSGRDPYEQYF. This sequence joins TRBV4-1 and TRBJ2-7; 11 bases agree with TRBD2. V dropped 1 base and J dropped 2; count of bases not matched to a gene: 4. The CDR3 has 16 residues. The germline V gene encodes CDR1 MGHRA and CDR2 YSYEKL.